The 24 T cell receptor beta chains below all came from one sample that was sequenced in a study of response to subunit inactivated influenza vaccine. TCRdb used MiXCR to reprocess the RT-PCR reads, holding one entry per CDR3 protein. The sample consists of about 780,000 distinct CDR3 sequences, roughly 20% of them appearing once. The sequencing here drew on PBMCs from blood, taken approximately 5 days after vaccination. These receptors all come from a man aged 45-65 years who received an inactivated influenza vaccine.

This clonotype was observed a handful of times. This chain links TRBV6-2 or TRBV6-3 with TRBJ2-1, with no clear D. V lost 4 bases, J lost 4 bases, and 8 bases lay in between. CDR1 and CDR2 (germline): MNHEY, SVGEGT. CDR3 length: 13 amino acids. The CDR3 nucleotides are TGTGCCAGCAGTTCTTGGGCGTACAATGAGCAGTTCTTC. It yields the protein CASSSWAYNEQFF.

This clonotype was seen more than once but under ten times. This chain connects TRBV20-1 to TRBJ2-6, with no clear D. The CDR3 runs 16 residues. Deletions cut 0 bases from V and 2 bases from J, with 11 bases between. Germline loops: CDR1 DFQATT, CDR2 SNEGSKA (reference sequence). CDR3 sequence: CSARDSPPAGANVLTF. In DNA, the CDR3 is TGCAGTGCTAGAGATTCCCCCCCCGCTGGGGCCAACGTCCTGACTTTC.

The rearrangement uses TRBV6-5 and TRBJ2-3, with TRBD2 identical over 8 bases. The trim removed 6 bases at V and 3 bases at J, leaving 11 bases unmatched. The germline CDR1 and CDR2 sequences are MNHEY and SVGAGI. The CDR3 loop spans 16 amino acids. As DNA, the CDR3 is TGTGCCAGCAGCTACAGCGGGGGCCCGGGGACAGATACGCAGTATTTT. Translation gives CASSYSGGPGTDTQYF.

The chain recombines TRBV10-3 with TRBJ2-1; 7 bases line up with TRBD1. The CDR3 has 15 residues. CDR1 and CDR2 (germline): ENHRY, SYGVKD. V lost 3 bases and J lost 5; bases outside the gene matches: 7. CDR3 sequence (DNA): TGTGCCATCAGTGACGTCCCGGGACAGAACAATGAGCAGTTCTTC. This encodes CAISDVPGQNNEQFF.

The rearrangement uses TRBV20-1 and TRBJ2-1; TRBD2 matches 7 bases. Trimming took 3 bases from V and 10 from J; bases not matched to a gene: 15. The germline gives CDR1 DFQATT, CDR2 SNEGSKA (reference sequence). The CDR3 totals 15 residues. CDR3 in DNA: TGCAGTGCTAGGGGACCTGGGAGGGCCCTTTCCGAGCAGTTCTTC. Translated: CSARGPGRALSEQFF.

This clonotype was detected only a few times. The gene calls are TRBV3-1 and TRBJ2-5; 12 bases match TRBD2. The CDR3 sequence is 17 residues long. Per the germline V gene, CDR1 is LGHDT and CDR2 is YNNKEL (reference sequence). With V trimmed by 1 base and J by 4 bases, 7 bases remained unmatched. Here the CDR3 reads CASSQGLAGVLGETQYF. For the CDR3, the DNA is TGTGCCAGCAGCCAAGGACTAGCGGGAGTTTTGGGAGAGACCCAGTACTTC.

This clonotype was detected ten times or more. The J gene is TRBJ2-5, the V gene TRBV7-2; D gene unclear. The germline gives CDR1 SGHTA, CDR2 FQGNSA. This CDR3 contains 13 residues. V lost 1 base, J lost 4 bases, and 7 bases lay in between. The CDR3 here is CASSLDRRETQYF. The CDR3 nucleotides are TGTGCCAGCAGCTTAGATAGGAGAGAGACCCAGTACTTC.

A few counts support this clonotype. V gene TRBV20-1 combines with J gene TRBJ2-7, with 15 bases that match TRBD2. Germline V gene data show CDR1 as DFQATT and CDR2 as SNEGSKA (reference sequence). The CDR3 spans 16 residues. Unmatched junction bases numbered 9, after V lost 5 bases and J lost 4 bases. The CDR3, as DNA: TGCAGTGCTCCTGCTGGACTAGCGGGAGGGCCATACGAGCAGTACTTC. Encoded protein: CSAPAGLAGGPYEQYF.

The rearrangement joins TRBV5-1 to TRBJ2-1; 9 positions agree with TRBD2. This CDR3 comprises 16 residues. Germline loops: CDR1 SGHRS, CDR2 YFSETQ. With 0 bases clipped from V and 2 bases from J, the junction kept 3 bases outside the gene matches. In DNA, the CDR3 is TGCGCCAGCAGCTTGGAGGCTAGCGGGACCTACAATGAGCAGTTCTTC. It encodes CASSLEASGTYNEQFF.

J is TRBJ2-3 and V is TRBV11-2; 15 bases are shared with TRBD2. V was pared by 4 bases and J by 0 bases, with 11 bases of the junction left unmatched. CDR1 SGHAT and CDR2 FQNNGV come from the germline V gene. The CDR3 runs 20 residues. CDR3 DNA: TGTGCCAGCAGCTCCCGGACTAGCGGGAGGGCCTTTCTGAGCACAGATACGCAGTATTTT. Protein product: CASSSRTSGRAFLSTDTQYF.

This clonotype came up a few times. The rearrangement joins TRBV6-2 or TRBV6-3 to TRBJ2-3; 8 positions match TRBD2. This CDR3 has 14 residues. J gave up 6 bases and V 6 bases, and 8 bases lay outside the gene matches. From germline, CDR1 is MNHEY and CDR2 SVGEGT. CDR3 residues: CASRTPGLGDTQYF. The CDR3 coding sequence is TGTGCCAGCAGAACTCCGGGACTAGGGGATACGCAGTATTTT.

This clonotype occurred a few times. The chain employs TRBV6-2 or TRBV6-3 and TRBJ2-1, with 8 bases matching TRBD2. V lost 6 bases to trimming and J lost 9 bases; unmatched junction nucleotides: 7. CDR1 MNHEY and CDR2 SVGEGT come from the germline V gene. The length of the CDR3 is 13 residues. CDR3 nucleotide sequence: TGTGCCAGCAGCTCCGGGACTAGGGTTGAGCAGTTCTTC. Protein sequence: CASSSGTRVEQFF.

This chain connects TRBV6-5 to TRBJ1-4, with a possible D match to TRBD1 (5 bases). Germline V gene sequence: CDR1 MNHEY, CDR2 SVGAGI. The CDR3 spans 13 residues. V lost 0 bases and J 10 bases, leaving 9 bases between the germline ends. The CDR3 DNA is TGTGCCAGCAGTTACTCGCGCACAGGAAAACTGTTTTTT. Its translation: CASSYSRTGKLFF.

The J gene is TRBJ1-1, the V gene TRBV7-9; no definite D call. Germline V gives CDR1 SEHNR, CDR2 FQNEAQ (reference sequence). Trimming left V 5 bases short and J 4 bases short, with 11 bases between. CDR3 size: 13 residues. The CDR3 spells CASSVLGSTEAFF. The CDR3 DNA is TGTGCCAGCAGCGTCCTAGGGAGCACTGAAGCTTTCTTT.

This clonotype came up a few times. The V call is TRBV24-1, the J call TRBJ2-2; tentatively, D is TRBD2 (6 bases). The CDR3 loop spans 12 amino acids. Germline loops: CDR1 KGHDR, CDR2 SFDVKD. V was clipped by 4 bases and J by 10 bases, with 9 bases between them. CDR3 loop: CATSEGGVELFF. CDR3 bases: TGTGCCACCAGTGAGGGGGGTGTGGAGCTGTTTTTT.

This clonotype was counted between two and nine times. V usage is TRBV15 and J usage is TRBJ1-5, with 10 positions matching TRBD1. Trimming at V came to 7 bases and at J to 5 bases, leaving 11 bases not matched to a gene. Per germline, CDR1 LNHNV and CDR2 YYDKDF (reference sequence). The CDR3 is made up of 16 amino acids. CDR3 region: CATTDIDRGPHQPQHF. CDR3 nucleotides: TGTGCCACCACGGACATAGACAGGGGGCCTCATCAGCCCCAGCATTTT.

This clonotype was seen only a few times. The chain is built from TRBV15 and TRBJ1-2; 7 bases align to TRBD1. The CDR3 extends over 11 amino acids. Germline lookup yields CDR1 LNHNV and CDR2 YYDKDF (reference sequence). Trimming at V came to 6 bases and at J to 7 bases, leaving 2 bases not matched to a gene. The CDR3 DNA reads TGTGCCACCAGGTCAGGGGGTGGCTACACCTTC. Protein sequence: CATRSGGGYTF.

The chain uses TRBV29-1 and TRBJ2-1, with TRBD2 matching over 12 bases. The V and J ends lost 6 bases and 9 bases, in that order; junction bases with no gene match: 12. Per the germline V gene, CDR1 is SQVTM and CDR2 is ANQGSEA. The CDR3 has 15 amino acids. CDR3 nucleotide sequence: TGCAGCGTCGGCCTACTAGCGGGGGGCCACCGTGAGCAGTTCTTC. It encodes CSVGLLAGGHREQFF.

The chain couples TRBV20-1 to TRBJ1-5, with a tentative D call TRBD1 (5 bases). CDR1 and CDR2 (germline): DFQATT, SNEGSKA (reference sequence). This CDR3 contains 16 residues. The germline V and J ends were trimmed by 0 bases and 1 base, with 13 bases remaining between them. CDR3 region: CSARDGGRTSNQPQHF. In DNA form, the CDR3 reads TGCAGTGCTAGAGATGGGGGTCGGACGAGCAATCAGCCCCAGCATTTT.

The chain is built from TRBV2 and TRBJ2-3; D not resolved. The CDR3 totals 14 residues. The V end was cut by 0 bases, the J end by 4 bases, with 8 bases between. CDR1 is SNHLY, CDR2 FYNNEI, per germline. CDR3 residues: CASSEAPGADTQYF. The DNA of the CDR3 is TGTGCCAGCAGTGAAGCGCCAGGAGCAGATACGCAGTATTTT.

This rearrangement joins TRBV9 to TRBJ2-6; 8 bases agree with TRBD2. The CDR3 sequence is 17 residues long. J was trimmed by 0 bases and V by 6 bases; bases with no gene match: 8. Germline V lookup: CDR1 SGDLS, CDR2 YYNGEE. DNA for the CDR3: TGTGCCAGCACCCAGGGCGGGGGGAGCTCTGGGGCCAACGTCCTGACTTTC. It encodes CASTQGGGSSGANVLTF.

This clonotype was counted between two and nine times. V and J are TRBV25-1 and TRBJ2-2; D may match TRBD1 or TRBD2 (5 bases each). The V end was cut by 0 bases, the J end by 6 bases, with 14 bases between. Germline CDR1 and CDR2: MGHDK and SYGVNS. The length of the CDR3 is 16 residues. This CDR3 reads CASSEYRGTRAGELFF. For the CDR3, the DNA is TGTGCCAGCAGTGAATATAGAGGGACCCGGGCCGGGGAGCTGTTTTTT.

The genes are TRBV7-2 and TRBJ2-5; a weak D match, TRBD2 (7 bases). V lost 5 bases, J lost 4 bases, and 14 bases lay in between. The germline gives CDR1 SGHTA, CDR2 FQGNSA. The CDR3 covers 14 residues. The CDR3 DNA sequence: TGTGCCAGCAGCAAGGGGGGGTTGCGAGAGACCCAGTACTTC. Protein sequence: CASSKGGLRETQYF.

This clonotype appeared a few times. Here the CDR3 reads CASSSTTYNEQFF. CDR3 nucleotides: TGCGCCAGCAGCTCGACTACCTACAATGAGCAGTTCTTC. The chain employs TRBV5-1 and TRBJ2-1; D might be TRBD2 (5 bases). Trimming removed 3 bases from V and 2 bases from J, with 6 bases in between. Germline V gives CDR1 SGHRS, CDR2 YFSETQ. There are 13 residues in the CDR3.